The 6 T cell receptor beta chains below were found in one sample sequenced in a study of blood T cell repertoires in COVID-19. Only in-frame clones appear in the TCRdb table, and some are missing; sequencing was by immunoSEQ multiplex PCR. The sample has about 410,000 clones, around 91% seen once. Sequencing was carried out using peripheral blood. The receptors come from a woman between 35 and 50 years old with COVID-19, enrolled during active disease.

This clone was detected only once. The genes are TRBV29-1 and TRBJ1-1; tentatively, D is TRBD1 (6 bases). This CDR3 spans 17 amino acids. The germline V gene has CDR1 SQVTM and CDR2 ANQGSEA. V was cut by 0 bases and J by 4 bases, with 21 bases left in between. CDR3 in DNA: TGCAGCGTTGAAGATCGATTTGGGGGCCTGGGGATCACTGAAGCTTTCTTT. Residues: CSVEDRFGGLGITEAFF.

This chain connects TRBV27 to TRBJ1-2; weak D call: TRBD1 (5 bases). Trimming removed 4 bases from V and 3 bases from J, with 9 bases in between. The CDR3 contains 13 residues. Germline V gene sequence: CDR1 MNHEY, CDR2 SMNVEV (reference sequence). CDR3 sequence reads: CASSSTRDYGYTF. CDR3 sequence (DNA): TGTGCCAGCAGTTCGACCAGGGACTATGGCTACACCTTC.

The chain recombines TRBV28 with TRBJ2-1; 8 positions match TRBD2. The CDR3 sequence is 15 residues long. The ends lost 4 bases at V and 4 bases at J; junction bases unmatched: 6. Germline V gives CDR1 MDHEN, CDR2 SYDVKM. CDR3 sequence (DNA): TGTGCCAGCAGTTCTCCTTCTAGCGGGTACAATGAGCAGTTCTTC. Encoded protein: CASSSPSSGYNEQFF.

The gene calls are TRBV11-1 and TRBJ2-1; a possible D gene is TRBD2 (5 bases). Trimming took 0 bases from V and 4 from J, leaving 16 bases between them. The germline gives CDR1 SGHAT, CDR2 FQDESV (reference sequence). CDR3 size: 17 residues. CDR3 loop: CASSLARPGLGYNEQFF. CDR3 coding DNA: TGTGCCAGCAGCTTAGCGCGTCCGGGATTGGGGTACAATGAGCAGTTCTTC.

V usage is TRBV12-3 or TRBV12-4 and J usage is TRBJ2-1; no reliable D call. V shed 2 bases and J shed 16 bases, with 15 bases lying between them. CDR3 length: 12 amino acids. In nucleotides, the CDR3 is TGTGCCAGCAGTTTACGAGGCTGGCGTGCTTTCTTC. Amino acid sequence: CASSLRGWRAFF.

The gene calls are TRBV7-2 and TRBJ2-1; 13 nucleotides agree with TRBD2. V was pared by 0 bases and J by 7 bases, with 6 bases of the junction left unmatched. The V gene's germline CDR1 is SGHTA and CDR2 FQGNSA. The CDR3 is made up of 17 amino acids. The CDR3 nucleotides read TGTGCCAGCAGCTTAGCACTAGCGGGAGGGCTTGGGAATGAGCAGTTCTTC. This translates into CASSLALAGGLGNEQFF.